One and the same sample provided the 6 T cell receptor beta chains below, sequenced in a study of blood T cell repertoires in COVID-19. Measured with immunoSEQ multiplex PCR; TCRdb has only the in-frame clones, and not every one. The sample contains some 50,000 clones, 86% of which appear only once. Sequencing was performed on peripheral blood. The receptor set was obtained from a human donor in a cohort sampled during active COVID-19.

This chain joins TRBV19 and TRBJ1-1; no definite D call. The V and J ends lost 2 bases and 1 base respectively, with 11 bases between them. This CDR3 region has 15 residues. CDR1 and CDR2 from the germline V gene are LNHDA and SQIVND (reference sequence). CDR3 in DNA: TGTGCCAGTAGTATAATGAGGGAAGGGAACACTGAAGCTTTCTTT. This gives the protein CASSIMREGNTEAFF.

The chain uses TRBV19 and TRBJ1-2, with no clear D. The CDR3 length is 15 residues. CDR1 LNHDA and CDR2 SQIVND come from the germline V gene (reference sequence). V was trimmed by 4 bases and J by 4 bases, leaving 16 bases between them. The CDR3 coding sequence is TGTGCCAGTAGTACCCAAAGCTGGGCTGGCTATGGCTACACCTTC. This encodes CASSTQSWAGYGYTF.

The chain combines TRBV9 with TRBJ1-6; 9 bases line up with TRBD1. The germline CDR1 and CDR2 sequences are SGDLS and YYNGEE. This CDR3 is built from 16 residues. V shed 3 bases, J shed 6 bases, and the junction held 7 bases outside the gene matches. The CDR3 sequence is CASSGSGTGLNSPLHF. For the CDR3, the DNA is TGTGCCAGCAGCGGATCCGGGACAGGGCTTAATTCACCCCTCCACTTT.

V is TRBV6-2 or TRBV6-3 and J is TRBJ2-7, with 8 bases matching TRBD1. The germline V gene has CDR1 MNHEY and CDR2 SVGEGT. V was pared by 5 bases and J by 3 bases, with 9 bases of the junction left unmatched. This CDR3 is built from 15 residues. CDR3 in DNA: TGTGCCAGCAGTACCCGACTGGACAGGGACTACGAGCAGTACTTC. This gives the protein CASSTRLDRDYEQYF.

The chain links TRBV28 to TRBJ1-2; 9 bases match TRBD1. Germline CDR1 is MDHEN and CDR2 is SYDVKM. With V trimmed by 5 bases and J by 2 bases, 3 bases remained unmatched. This CDR3 is built from 14 residues. The chain's CDR3 is CASSPGTGNYGYTF. The CDR3 bases are TGTGCCAGCAGTCCGGGGACAGGGAACTATGGCTACACCTTC.

This clone appeared a few times. J is TRBJ2-3 and V is TRBV10-2; D unclear. Per the germline V gene, CDR1 is WSHSY and CDR2 is SAAADI. The CDR3 contains 14 residues. The V end lost 3 bases, the J end lost 2 bases, and 9 bases lay between the germline ends. CDR3 DNA: TGCGCCAGCAGTGATGACTCCTTCACAGATACGCAGTATTTT. Translated, it gives CASSDDSFTDTQYF.